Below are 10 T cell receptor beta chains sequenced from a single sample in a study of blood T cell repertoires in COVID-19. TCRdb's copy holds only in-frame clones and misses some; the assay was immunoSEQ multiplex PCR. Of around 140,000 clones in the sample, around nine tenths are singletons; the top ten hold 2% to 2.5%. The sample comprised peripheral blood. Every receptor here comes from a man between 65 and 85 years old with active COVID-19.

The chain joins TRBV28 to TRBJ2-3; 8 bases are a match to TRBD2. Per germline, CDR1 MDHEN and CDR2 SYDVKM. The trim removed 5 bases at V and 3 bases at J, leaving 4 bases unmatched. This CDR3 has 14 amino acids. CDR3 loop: CASSVSGKTDTQYF. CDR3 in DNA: TGTGCCAGCAGTGTTAGCGGGAAGACAGATACGCAGTATTTT.

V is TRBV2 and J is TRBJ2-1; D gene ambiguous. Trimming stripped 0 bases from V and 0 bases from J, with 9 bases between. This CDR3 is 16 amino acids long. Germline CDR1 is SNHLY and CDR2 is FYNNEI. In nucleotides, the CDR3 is TGTGCCAGCAGTGAAGCGTGGCGGAGCTCCTACAATGAGCAGTTCTTC. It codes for CASSEAWRSSYNEQFF.

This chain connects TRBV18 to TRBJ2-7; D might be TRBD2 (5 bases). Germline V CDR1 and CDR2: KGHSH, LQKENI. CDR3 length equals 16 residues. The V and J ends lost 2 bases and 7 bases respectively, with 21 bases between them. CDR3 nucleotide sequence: TGTGCCAGCTCACCAGCTCCTGCGGGTGGAGTCTGGGAGCAGTACTTC. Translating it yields CASSPAPAGGVWEQYF.

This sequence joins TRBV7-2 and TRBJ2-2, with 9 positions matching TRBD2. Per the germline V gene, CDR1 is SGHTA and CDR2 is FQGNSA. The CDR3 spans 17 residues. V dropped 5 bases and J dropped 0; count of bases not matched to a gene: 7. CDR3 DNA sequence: TGTGCCAGCAGCCCCCGAGCTAGCGGGGCGAACACCGGGGAGCTGTTTTTT. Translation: CASSPRASGANTGELFF.

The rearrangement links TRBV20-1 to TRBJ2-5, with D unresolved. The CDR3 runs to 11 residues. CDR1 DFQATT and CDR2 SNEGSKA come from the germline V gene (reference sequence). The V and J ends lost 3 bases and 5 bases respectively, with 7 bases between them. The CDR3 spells CSARVGETQYF. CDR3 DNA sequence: TGCAGTGCTAGGGTCGGGGAGACCCAGTACTTC.

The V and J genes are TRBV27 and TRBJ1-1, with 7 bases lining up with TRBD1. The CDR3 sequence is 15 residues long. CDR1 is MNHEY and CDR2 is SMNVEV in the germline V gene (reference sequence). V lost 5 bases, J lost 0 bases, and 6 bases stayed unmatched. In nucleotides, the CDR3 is TGTGCCAGCAGTCCTCAGGGGGGTCTGAACACTGAAGCTTTCTTT. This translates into CASSPQGGLNTEAFF.

Written as DNA, the CDR3 is TGCAGCGTCACCCAGGGGGACTATGGCTACACCTTC. It codes for CSVTQGDYGYTF. The chain has TRBV29-1 and TRBJ1-2, with TRBD1 matching over 7 bases. V lost 6 bases to trimming and J lost 3 bases; unmatched junction nucleotides: 4. Germline V gives CDR1 SQVTM, CDR2 ANQGSEA. The CDR3 runs to 12 residues.

The DNA for the CDR3 is TGCGCCAGCAGTGATTCCGGGTTATTACAAGCTTTCTTT. Translating gives CASSDSGLLQAFF. The rearrangement links TRBV10-1 to TRBJ1-1; D is unresolved. V was pared by 3 bases and J by 9 bases, with 14 bases between. The CDR3 has 13 residues. Looked up from germline, CDR1 is WNHNN and CDR2 is SYGVQD (reference sequence).

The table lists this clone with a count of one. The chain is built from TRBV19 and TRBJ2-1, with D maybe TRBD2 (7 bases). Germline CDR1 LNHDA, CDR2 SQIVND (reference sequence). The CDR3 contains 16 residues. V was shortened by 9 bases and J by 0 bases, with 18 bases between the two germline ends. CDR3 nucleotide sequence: TGTGCCAGCAGTGGGGGGGCCAGGAGCTCCTACAATGAGCAGTTCTTC. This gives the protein CASSGGARSSYNEQFF.

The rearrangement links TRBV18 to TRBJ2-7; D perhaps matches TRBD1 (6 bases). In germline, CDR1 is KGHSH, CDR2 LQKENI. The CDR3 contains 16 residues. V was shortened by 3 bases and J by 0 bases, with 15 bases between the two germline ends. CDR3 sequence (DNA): TGTGCCAGCTCACCTACAGGGCAACTCAGCTCCTACGAGCAGTACTTC. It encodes CASSPTGQLSSYEQYF.